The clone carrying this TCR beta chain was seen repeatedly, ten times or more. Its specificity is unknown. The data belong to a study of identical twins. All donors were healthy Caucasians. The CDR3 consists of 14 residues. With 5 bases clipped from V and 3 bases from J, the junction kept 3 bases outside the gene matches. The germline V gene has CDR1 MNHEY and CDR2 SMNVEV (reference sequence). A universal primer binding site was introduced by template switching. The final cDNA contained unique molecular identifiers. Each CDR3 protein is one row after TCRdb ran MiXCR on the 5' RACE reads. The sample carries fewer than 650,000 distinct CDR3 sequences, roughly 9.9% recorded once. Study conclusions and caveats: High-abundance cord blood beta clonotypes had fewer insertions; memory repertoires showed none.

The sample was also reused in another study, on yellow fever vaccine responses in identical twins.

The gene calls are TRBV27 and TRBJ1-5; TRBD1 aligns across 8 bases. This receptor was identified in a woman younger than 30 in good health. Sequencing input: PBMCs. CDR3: CASSLDRDNQPQHF. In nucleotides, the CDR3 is TGTGCCAGCAGTCTGGACAGGGACAATCAGCCCCAGCATTTT.